A single sample gave rise to the 8 T cell receptor beta chains below, sequenced in a study of PD-1 blockade in mismatch repair-deficient tumors. Here immunoSEQ multiplex PCR was the method, and the copy in TCRdb shows in-frame clones only, minus some. The data show some 21,000 clones, about 80% seen once. Source: PBMCs, taken 52 weeks after starting pembrolizumab. All receptors come from an adult with mismatch repair-deficient cancer.

This chain uses TRBV5-4 with TRBJ1-4; D perhaps matches TRBD1 (5 bases). The CDR3 is 17 amino acids. Germline CDR1 and CDR2: SGHNT and YYREEE (reference sequence). V was clipped by 1 base and J by 2 bases, with 15 bases between them. DNA of the CDR3: TGTGCCAGCAGCTTGACCGGGGGGGGAGGGACTAATGAAAAACTGTTTTTT. It translates to CASSLTGGGGTNEKLFF.

The chain employs TRBV5-5 and TRBJ2-2, with D unclear. The length of the CDR3 is 14 residues. Germline CDR1 is SGHKS and CDR2 is YYEKEE (reference sequence). Trimming removed 0 bases from V and 1 base from J, with 4 bases in between. CDR3 nucleotides: TGTGCCAGCAGCTTGGTCCTGAACACCGGGGAGCTGTTTTTT. Translating gives CASSLVLNTGELFF.

The chain joins TRBV7-9 to TRBJ1-1; no reliable D call. The V end was cut by 5 bases, the J end by 4 bases, with 17 bases between. CDR3 length: 15 amino acids. Germline V lookup: CDR1 SEHNR, CDR2 FQNEAQ (reference sequence). The CDR3 DNA reads as TGTGCCAGCAGCCGCCCCGAAAGTTTCAGCACTGAAGCTTTCTTT. It is translated as CASSRPESFSTEAFF.

This chain links TRBV27 with TRBJ1-1; D perhaps matches TRBD1 (6 bases). The CDR3 consists of 13 residues. Germline CDR1 reads MNHEY; CDR2 reads SMNVEV (reference sequence). V lost 2 bases and J 8 bases, leaving 12 bases between the germline ends. Here the CDR3 reads CASSLQQGSEAFF. The DNA of the CDR3 is TGTGCCAGCAGTTTACAACAGGGATCGGAAGCTTTCTTT.

DNA for the CDR3: TGCGCCAGCAGCTTGGACCGGACAGCTTCCTACGAGCAGTACTTC. Amino acids: CASSLDRTASYEQYF. This chain connects TRBV5-1 to TRBJ2-7; possible D gene TRBD1, 6 bases. The CDR3 loop spans 15 amino acids. The V gene lost 0 bases and the J gene lost 1 base, with 11 bases spanning the gap. The germline V gene encodes CDR1 SGHRS and CDR2 YFSETQ.

The chain recombines TRBV7-6 with TRBJ2-3; TRBD1 might be the D (5 bases). Germline values: CDR1 SGHVS, CDR2 FNYEAQ. The CDR3 contains 14 residues. V was clipped by 1 base and J by 11 bases, with 16 bases between them. The CDR3 DNA is TGTGCCAGCAGCTTAGAACAGGCCAGCCAGAGGCAGTATTTT. It is translated as CASSLEQASQRQYF.

The chain is built from TRBV9 and TRBJ2-2; 11 positions match TRBD2. V dropped 3 bases and J dropped 5; count of bases not matched to a gene: 9. The germline gives CDR1 SGDLS, CDR2 YYNGEE. The CDR3 spans 17 residues. The CDR3 sequence is CASSAGLAVDLTGELFF. CDR3 DNA: TGTGCCAGCAGCGCGGGACTAGCGGTCGATCTGACCGGGGAGCTGTTTTTT.

The CDR3 sequence is CASRQSGGYGYTF. The CDR3 DNA reads as TGTGCCAGCAGACAATCAGGGGGCTATGGCTACACCTTC. The genes are TRBV27 and TRBJ1-2; 7 bases align to TRBD1. The CDR3 spans 13 residues. In germline, CDR1 is MNHEY, CDR2 SMNVEV (reference sequence). V lost 6 bases to trimming and J lost 4 bases; unmatched junction nucleotides: 5.